This T cell receptor beta chain stems from a study of cytomegalovirus exposure and HLA in healthy donors. Study conclusions and caveats: Later, an analysis found that common viral pathogens appeared to be linked with several of the most significant clusters. Cytomegalovirus status was reportedly diagnosed by the classifier with high specificity and sensitivity.

It was with 60 Vbeta and 13 Jbeta primers that the PCR ran. Assay: immunoSEQ multiplex PCR; the TCRdb copy retains only in-frame clones and omits some. The data show about 120,000 clones, roughly 80% seen once. A note on this clone: Its antigen remains unidentified.

J lost 5 bases, V lost 2 bases, and 4 bases had no gene match. Germline CDR1 MRHNA, CDR2 SNTAGT. The CDR3 is 14 amino acids. The sample taken for sequencing was PBMCs. This chain joins TRBV6-4 and TRBJ2-3; 7 bases are a match to TRBD2. The sequence came from a young woman in good health and CMV-seronegative. CDR3 sequence reads: CASSDSGEGDTQYF. CDR3 nucleotides: TGTGCCAGCAGTGACAGCGGGGAGGGAGATACGCAGTATTTT.